The 19 T cell receptor beta chains listed next were all sequenced from one sample in a study of CD8 T cells in ankylosing spondylitis (dated by TCRdb to about 2017). To prepare the library, 5' RACE was applied. This sample was sequenced with an Illumina HiSeq 2500. TCRdb passed the public sequencing reads through fastp at Q25 and MiXCR, retaining productive beta sequences. Under each unique CDR3 protein, matching rows form one entry showing the most common genes and DNA. The sample table shows 150,000 to 200,000 distinct CDR3 sequences, and approximately 13% are seen once. The ten biggest clones cover 9.5% to 12% of the sample. The sequenced sample consisted of blood, either unsorted or a sorted T cell fraction (not recorded which). The receptors stem from a female donor with ankylosing spondylitis or in good health (not recorded which).

This chain uses TRBV30 with TRBJ2-7; 9 nucleotides agree with TRBD2. V gave up 8 bases and J gave up 3 bases; unmatched junction bases: 5. The germline gives CDR1 GTSNPN, CDR2 SVGIG (reference sequence). The length of the CDR3 is 12 residues. The CDR3 bases are TGTGCCCTGGGGACTAGCAGCTACGAGCAGTACTTC. Residues: CALGTSSYEQYF.

This clonotype has a count of ten or more. The genes are TRBV6-1 and TRBJ1-6, with D perhaps matching TRBD1 (6 bases). The V gene's germline CDR1 is MNHNS and CDR2 SASEGT. Trimming removed 5 bases from V and 6 bases from J, with 14 bases in between. The CDR3 length is 15 residues. CDR3 sequence (DNA): TGTGCCAGCAGTACCACCGGGACAATTAATTCACCCCTCCACTTT. Protein product: CASSTTGTINSPLHF.

V gene TRBV11-3 combines with J gene TRBJ2-1; perhaps TRBD2 as D (5 bases). CDR1 SGHNT and CDR2 YENEEA come from the germline V gene. V lost 2 bases to trimming and J lost 7 bases, with 9 bases between them. The CDR3 totals 13 residues. The CDR3, as DNA: TGTGCCAGCAGCTTAATTCGGGAAAATGAGCAGTTCTTC. This gives the protein CASSLIRENEQFF. The full variable domain, rest sourced from reference TRBV11-3 and TRBJ2-1, is EAGVVQSPRYKIIEKKQPVAFWCNPISGHNTLYWYLQNLGQGPELLIRYENEEAVDDSQLPKDRFSAERLKGVDSTLKIQPAELGDSAVYLCASSLIRENEQFFGPGTRLTVL.

The gene calls are TRBV28 and TRBJ1-2; D unresolved. Germline CDR1 reads MDHEN; CDR2 reads SYDVKM. Deletions cut 6 bases from V and 1 base from J, with 6 bases between. This CDR3 region has 12 residues. The CDR3 is CASRLDNYGYTF. The CDR3 DNA reads TGTGCCAGCAGACTAGATAACTATGGCTACACCTTC.

This clonotype was seen a handful of times. The J gene is TRBJ2-5, the V gene TRBV20-1; 7 nucleotides match TRBD2. Trimming at V came to 5 bases and at J to 1 base, leaving 4 bases not matched to a gene. The CDR3 spans 13 residues. The germline gives CDR1 DFQATT, CDR2 SNEGSKA (reference sequence). CDR3 sequence: CSAQSGTQETQYF. CDR3 sequence (DNA): TGCAGTGCTCAAAGCGGGACCCAAGAGACCCAGTACTTC.

This clonotype has ten or more counts. The chain is built from TRBV5-1 and TRBJ1-1; TRBD1 aligns across 10 bases. From germline, CDR1 is SGHRS and CDR2 YFSETQ. This CDR3 is built from 15 residues. After removal of 3 bases from V and 4 bases from J, the junction contained 6 bases not matched to a gene. The CDR3 here is CASSSTGTGATEAFF. As DNA, the CDR3 is TGCGCCAGCAGCTCAACCGGGACAGGGGCCACTGAAGCTTTCTTT.

This clonotype has a count of ten or more. As DNA, the CDR3 is TGTGCCAGCAGTGAAGGGGGCCCTGGGGCCTACGAGCAGTACTTC. Protein product: CASSEGGPGAYEQYF. The chain is built from TRBV25-1 and TRBJ2-7; perhaps TRBD1 as D (6 bases). Trimming took off 2 bases at V and 2 bases at J, with 13 bases between the two ends. Germline V gene sequence: CDR1 MGHDK, CDR2 SYGVNS. This CDR3 is 15 amino acids long.

This clonotype was seen many times. The V gene is TRBV20-1, the J gene TRBJ2-7; D may correspond to TRBD1 or TRBD2 (7 bases each). Germline assignment: CDR1 DFQATT and CDR2 SNEGSKA (reference sequence). Trimming cost V 5 bases and J 4 bases, with 24 bases left between them. The CDR3 is made up of 16 amino acids. The CDR3: CSAGGEKQGIVYEQYF. DNA for the CDR3: TGCAGTGCTGGGGGGGAAAAACAGGGGATTGTGTACGAGCAGTACTTC.

This clonotype appeared many times. The J gene is TRBJ1-1, the V gene TRBV27; D unresolved. V lost 4 bases and J lost 5, with 17 bases in between. The CDR3 extends over 15 amino acids. The germline V gene has CDR1 MNHEY and CDR2 SMNVEV (reference sequence). CDR3 bases: TGTGCCAGCAGTTCCGAGGACGGTGGATGGACTGAAGCTTTCTTT. This codes for CASSSEDGGWTEAFF.

This clonotype was seen repeatedly, ten times or more. V usage is TRBV10-3 and J usage is TRBJ1-1; D gene unclear. Trimming left V 4 bases short and J 0 bases short, with 6 bases between. This CDR3 has 13 residues. Germline assignment: CDR1 ENHRY and CDR2 SYGVKD. This CDR3 reads CAISATVNTEAFF. As DNA, the CDR3 is TGTGCCATCAGTGCAACGGTGAACACTGAAGCTTTCTTT.

The chain uses TRBV7-9 and TRBJ2-1; TRBD1 might be the D (6 bases). The V end lost 2 bases, the J end lost 15 bases, and 11 bases lay between the germline ends. The CDR3 consists of 11 residues. CDR1 is SEHNR and CDR2 is FQNEAQ in the germline V gene (reference sequence). CDR3: CASSLTGSGFF. In DNA, the CDR3 is TGTGCCAGCAGCTTAACAGGGAGCGGGTTCTTC.

CDR3 bases: TGTGCCAGCAGTGCCCCCGGGCACAATTCACCCCTCCACTTT. This codes for CASSAPGHNSPLHF. V is TRBV27 and J is TRBJ1-6, with D uncertain. The CDR3 runs 14 residues. Trimming took 5 bases from V and 7 from J, leaving 12 bases between them. Germline V lookup: CDR1 MNHEY, CDR2 SMNVEV (reference sequence).

This rearrangement joins TRBV29-1 to TRBJ1-2, with 8 bases aligning to TRBD1. J gave up 4 bases and V 7 bases, and 5 bases lay outside the gene matches. This CDR3 spans 12 amino acids. The germline CDR1 and CDR2 sequences are SQVTM and ANQGSEA. The CDR3 reads CSARTGLYGYTF. DNA of the CDR3: TGCAGCGCTCGGACAGGGCTCTATGGCTACACCTTC.

Many counts were recorded for this clonotype. The chain is built from TRBV7-6 and TRBJ2-3; no definite D call. The CDR3 consists of 16 residues. From germline, CDR1 is SGHVS and CDR2 FNYEAQ. V was trimmed by 1 base and J by 1 base, leaving 12 bases between them. The chain's CDR3 is CASSLEDSARTDTQYF. The DNA for the CDR3 is TGTGCCAGCAGCTTAGAAGACTCAGCGCGCACAGATACGCAGTATTTT.

This clonotype was recorded at least ten times. The V call is TRBV12-3 or TRBV12-4, the J call TRBJ2-7; 10 bases match TRBD2. This CDR3 is 14 amino acids long. The J segment lost 2 bases and the V segment lost 6 bases, leaving 4 bases of the junction unmatched. The CDR3 loop is CASRTSGDTYEQYF. CDR3 nucleotide sequence: TGTGCCAGCAGAACTAGCGGGGACACCTACGAGCAGTACTTC.

The V call is TRBV5-1, the J call TRBJ1-5; 8 bases agree with TRBD1. The CDR3 loop spans 14 amino acids. The germline gives CDR1 SGHRS, CDR2 YFSETQ. After removal of 0 bases from V and 7 bases from J, the junction contained 3 bases not matched to a gene. CDR3 sequence (DNA): TGCGCCAGCAGCTTGGCAGGGGGCGACCAGCCCCAGCATTTT. This sequence encodes CASSLAGGDQPQHF.

This clonotype occurred a few times. The gene calls are TRBV18 and TRBJ2-7, with 8 bases that match TRBD1. Germline V gene lookup returns CDR1 KGHSH and CDR2 LQKENI. This CDR3 is 14 amino acids long. Trimming removed 5 bases from V and 2 bases from J; junction bases left unmatched: 5. The chain's CDR3 is CASSSAQGAYEQYF. The CDR3 DNA reads as TGTGCCAGCTCATCGGCACAGGGGGCCTACGAGCAGTACTTC.

This clonotype was recorded many times. The CDR3 bases are TGTGCCAGCAGTCCCGGGGGTGAAAAACTGTTTTTT. It encodes CASSPGGEKLFF. The gene calls are TRBV9 and TRBJ1-4; a possible D gene is TRBD1 (5 bases). V was cut by 5 bases and J by 7 bases, with 9 bases left in between. CDR3 length: 12 amino acids. Per germline, CDR1 SGDLS and CDR2 YYNGEE.

This clonotype appeared many times. The rearrangement uses TRBV7-2 and TRBJ2-1; D is perhaps TRBD2 (6 bases). The V and J ends lost 3 bases and 9 bases respectively, with 15 bases between them. From germline, CDR1 is SGHTA and CDR2 FQGNSA. The CDR3 consists of 14 residues. The CDR3 loop reads CASSLTSWPVEQFF. CDR3 DNA: TGTGCCAGCAGCTTGACTAGTTGGCCGGTTGAGCAGTTCTTC. The full variable domain, completed using reference TRBV7-2 and TRBJ2-1, is GAGVSQSPSNKVTEKGKDVELRCDPISGHTALYWYRQSLGQGLEFLIYFQGNSAPDKSGLPSDRFSAERTGGSVSTLTIQRTQQEDSAVYLCASSLTSWPVEQFFGPGTRLTVL.